This passage covers 8 T cell receptor beta chains from one sample sequenced in a study of cytomegalovirus exposure and HLA in healthy donors. Amplification used 60 Vbeta primers and 13 Jbeta primers. The repertoire was sequenced with immunoSEQ multiplex PCR; TCRdb's copy has only in-frame clones and lacks some. The sample has about 56,000 clones; about four fifths are singletons. Sequencing input: PBMCs. The receptors stem from a man aged 35 to 55 in good health and CMV-seronegative.

The V call is TRBV27, the J call TRBJ2-3, with 12 bases aligning to TRBD2. The length of the CDR3 is 16 residues. Per germline, CDR1 MNHEY and CDR2 SMNVEV (reference sequence). The J segment lost 0 bases and the V segment lost 6 bases, leaving 4 bases of the junction unmatched. The CDR3 sequence: CASRLAGGPSTDTQYF. The CDR3, as DNA: TGTGCCAGCAGACTAGCGGGGGGACCGAGCACAGATACGCAGTATTTT.

The genes are TRBV7-9 and TRBJ2-1, with D maybe TRBD2 (5 bases). V lost 1 base, J lost 8 bases, and 15 bases lay in between. Germline V gene lookup returns CDR1 SEHNR and CDR2 FQNEAQ (reference sequence). The CDR3 totals 15 residues. The CDR3: CASSLVAGSSDEQFF. For the CDR3, the DNA is TGTGCCAGCAGCTTAGTGGCGGGCTCCAGCGATGAGCAGTTCTTC.

The chain couples TRBV9 to TRBJ2-1; TRBD1 might be the D (5 bases). Germline CDR1 reads SGDLS; CDR2 reads YYNGEE. Trimming left V 0 bases short and J 12 bases short, with 19 bases between. CDR3 length equals 15 residues. DNA for the CDR3: TGTGCCAGCAGCGTAGGACATGAGATTCAGGGAACGCAGTTCTTC. Protein product: CASSVGHEIQGTQFF.

The chain recombines TRBV29-1 with TRBJ2-1; TRBD1 matches 9 bases. The V and J ends lost 3 bases and 1 base, in that order; junction bases with no gene match: 10. Germline V gene data show CDR1 as SQVTM and CDR2 as ANQGSEA. The CDR3 is 17 residues long. The CDR3 region is CSVDRGQGISSYNEQFF. In DNA form, the CDR3 reads TGCAGCGTTGACCGCGGACAGGGGATCTCATCCTACAATGAGCAGTTCTTC.

This chain connects TRBV4-1 to TRBJ2-1; TRBD2 aligns across 11 bases. Germline V lookup: CDR1 MGHRA, CDR2 YSYEKL. V shed 0 bases and J 12 bases; nucleotides not matched to a gene: 4. CDR3 length: 14 residues. Here the CDR3 reads CASSQEFLAGGQFF. The CDR3 DNA follows: TGCGCCAGCAGCCAAGAGTTCCTAGCGGGGGGGCAGTTCTTC.

V is TRBV30 and J is TRBJ1-3; D is unclear. There are 11 residues in the CDR3. V lost 4 bases to trimming and J lost 3 bases, with 4 bases between them. Per the germline V gene, CDR1 is GTSNPN and CDR2 is SVGIG (reference sequence). DNA for the CDR3: TGTGCCTGGACGGGTGGAAACACCATATATTTT. This sequence encodes CAWTGGNTIYF.

The gene calls are TRBV30 and TRBJ2-7; tentative D call: TRBD2 (6 bases). CDR1 is GTSNPN, CDR2 SVGIG, per germline (reference sequence). V was shortened by 3 bases and J by 2 bases, with 11 bases between the two germline ends. This CDR3 comprises 13 residues. The CDR3 sequence is CAWRLAGTYEQYF. The CDR3 DNA follows: TGTGCCTGGAGACTAGCAGGGACCTACGAGCAGTACTTC.

The chain recombines TRBV7-9 with TRBJ2-7, with D hard to call. The CDR3 spans 14 residues. Germline CDR1 reads SEHNR; CDR2 reads FQNEAQ (reference sequence). Trimming took off 2 bases at V and 0 bases at J, with 8 bases between the two ends. The CDR3 loop reads CASSLTAGSYEQYF. The CDR3 coding sequence is TGTGCCAGCAGCTTAACGGCAGGCTCCTACGAGCAGTACTTC.